The sequence of this T cell receptor (beta chain) was determined in a study of T-cell reconstitution after alpha-beta-depleted transplantation in children. Unique molecular identifiers were incorporated when the TCRbeta library was constructed. Using its own MiXCR run on the PCR reads, TCRdb lists one record per CDR3 protein. The data hold more than 20,000 distinct CDR3 sequences, with 11% observed a single time. Germline V gene sequence: CDR1 SNHLY, CDR2 FYNNEI. This CDR3 region has 14 residues. Trimming pared 5 bases from V and 1 base from J, leaving 12 bases between. Sequenced material: PBMCs from the stem cell graft donor, taken from the stem cell graft. The source of this sequence is a human donor who donated a stem cell graft to a child with chronic granulomatous disease. This chain uses TRBV2 with TRBJ2-7; TRBD1 or TRBD2 may be the D gene (5 bases each). The CDR3 DNA follows: TGTGCCAGCAGTACCGGGGCCATATCCTACGAGCAGTACTTC. Translation gives CASSTGAISYEQYF.